The clone carrying this T cell receptor beta chain has only a few counts. The V gene end was trimmed by 5 bases and the J gene end by 11 bases; junction bases not matched to a gene: 9. CDR1 MGHRA and CDR2 YSYEKL come from the germline V gene. This CDR3 has 13 residues. The data derive from a study of CD8+ T cells in alopecia areata. RNA, once extracted, was reverse transcribed into cDNA for use as the sequencing template. Sequencing was performed with immunoSEQ multiplex PCR; in TCRdb, only in-frame clones are kept and a portion is missing. The sample holds about 200,000 clones, 56% seen once. The V and J genes are TRBV4-1 and TRBJ2-3; 8 positions match TRBD2. The source is a human donor in good health. Sample: CD8+ T cells sorted from blood. In nucleotides, the CDR3 is TGCGCCAGCAGCTGGGGTAGCGGGGACGGGCAGTATTTT. This gives the protein CASSWGSGDGQYF.